This passage covers 32 T cell receptor beta chains from one sample sequenced in a study of regulatory T cells in long-lasting Graves disease. The authors built TCR beta libraries using iRepertoire HTBI primers and Arm-PCR of CDR3 regions. One entry per CDR3 protein, called by TCRdb with MiXCR from the multiplex PCR reads. Of 450,000 to 700,000 distinct CDR3 sequences listed, approximately 13% are singletons. Documented time point: newly diagnosed GD, antithyroid drugs for less than 3 months. There was RNA extracted from PBMCs, and the TCR library was made from it. These data also formed part of another study, on T cells in Graves' hyperthyroidism and ophthalmopathy.

Sequenced material: peripheral blood mononuclear cells (PBMCs), taken at new diagnosis, from a patient treated with antithyroid drugs. The receptors derive from a man between 25 and 39 years old with Graves disease.

Turning to this clonotype: A much larger clone lies a single base off, so this may be a read error. The rearrangement links TRBV7-2 to TRBJ1-1; TRBD1 agrees at 11 bases. V trimming: 5 bases; J trimming: 11 bases; junction bases outside the gene matches: 4. Per the germline V gene, CDR1 is SGHTA and CDR2 is FQGNSA. The CDR3 spans 12 residues. In nucleotides, the CDR3 is TGTGCCAGCAGCAGGGACAGGGGGGTGGCTTTCTTT. It is translated as CASSRDRGVAFF.

The chain joins TRBV7-8 to TRBJ2-2; 9 bases align to TRBD2. V lost 5 bases, J lost 6 bases, and 16 bases stayed unmatched. The CDR3 sequence is 18 residues long. Germline-derived CDR1 and CDR2 are SGHVS and FQNEAQ. The CDR3 reads CASSTLQYSGSRAGELFF. DNA of the CDR3: TGTGCCAGCAGCACCCTACAGTATAGCGGGAGTCGCGCCGGGGAGCTGTTTTTT.

In this sample, this clonotype turned up many times. The rearrangement uses TRBV19 and TRBJ1-1; D perhaps matches TRBD1 (6 bases). Germline V gene sequence: CDR1 LNHDA, CDR2 SQIVND (reference sequence). V was cut by 5 bases and J by 5 bases, with 24 bases left in between. The CDR3 sequence is 17 residues long. CDR3 in amino acids: CASSPLGGADYGTEAFF. The DNA of the CDR3 is TGTGCCAGTAGTCCCCTTGGGGGCGCGGATTACGGGACTGAAGCTTTCTTT.

The chain recombines TRBV12-5 with TRBJ2-5; 14 nucleotides match TRBD2. This CDR3 contains 17 residues. In germline, CDR1 is LGHNT, CDR2 FRNRAP. The J segment lost 1 base and the V segment lost 4 bases, leaving 5 bases of the junction unmatched. The CDR3 sequence: CASGSGLAGVFQETQYF. The CDR3 DNA reads as TGTGCTAGTGGTTCGGGACTAGCGGGAGTCTTCCAAGAGACCCAGTACTTC.

This clonotype has only a few counts. J is TRBJ1-2 and V is TRBV20-1; possibly TRBD1 for D (6 bases). Germline V gene data show CDR1 as DFQATT and CDR2 as SNEGSKA (reference sequence). The CDR3 loop spans 14 amino acids. Deletions cut 6 bases from V and 2 bases from J, with 16 bases between. CDR3 in DNA: TGCAGTGCCCCCCGTGCAGGGGAAAACTATGGCTACACCTTC. Its translation is CSAPRAGENYGYTF.

This clonotype is a singleton in its sample. The V gene is TRBV5-1, the J gene TRBJ2-7; either TRBD1 or TRBD2 may fit D (5 bases each). CDR3 length: 14 residues. Germline CDR1 reads SGHRS; CDR2 reads YFSETQ. Trimming pared 5 bases from V and 3 bases from J, leaving 15 bases between. CDR3 in DNA: TGCGCCAGCAGTCTTTGGGCAGGGAGCTACGAGCAGTACTTC. This translates into CASSLWAGSYEQYF.

This clonotype was observed many times. This chain uses TRBV6-4 with TRBJ1-5, with D possibly matching TRBD1 (5 bases). V lost 0 bases to trimming and J lost 4 bases, with 16 bases between them. Looked up from germline, CDR1 is MRHNA and CDR2 is SNTAGT. The CDR3 covers 17 residues. The CDR3 here is CASSDSGTAVSNQPQHF. The CDR3 DNA sequence: TGTGCCAGCAGTGACTCCGGGACGGCGGTTAGTAATCAGCCCCAGCATTTT.

This clonotype has more than one count but fewer than ten. V gene TRBV30 combines with J gene TRBJ1-2; 9 nucleotides align to TRBD1. CDR1 and CDR2 (germline): GTSNPN, SVGIG (reference sequence). Unmatched junction bases numbered 10, after V lost 6 bases and J lost 8 bases. This CDR3 is 13 amino acids long. The chain's CDR3 is CACKGTGSLGYTF. The CDR3 DNA reads TGTGCCTGCAAAGGGACAGGGAGCCTCGGCTACACCTTC. The full variable domain, in which reference TRBV30 and TRBJ1-2 provide the parts outside the CDR3, is SQTIHQWPATLVQPVGSPLSLECTVEGTSNPNLYWYRQAAGRGLQLLFYSVGIGQISSEVPQNLSASRPQDRQFILSSKKLLLSDSGFYLCACKGTGSLGYTFGSGTRLTVV.

This clonotype came up a few times. The chain couples TRBV11-3 to TRBJ2-5; maybe TRBD2 (6 bases). The CDR3 contains 13 residues. Trimming removed 6 bases at V and 2 bases at J, with 10 bases between. The germline V gene encodes CDR1 SGHNT and CDR2 YENEEA. The CDR3 bases are TGTGCCAGCAGGGGGGGTCCACAAGAGACCCAGTACTTC. It codes for CASRGGPQETQYF. The whole variable domain, filled in from reference TRBV11-3 and TRBJ2-5, reads EAGVVQSPRYKIIEKKQPVAFWCNPISGHNTLYWYLQNLGQGPELLIRYENEEAVDDSQLPKDRFSAERLKGVDSTLKIQPAELGDSAVYLCASRGGPQETQYFGPGTRLLVL.

The rearrangement joins TRBV12-5 to TRBJ2-1, with a weak D call TRBD2 (6 bases). V shed 6 bases and J shed 6 bases, with 18 bases lying between them. Germline values: CDR1 LGHNT, CDR2 FRNRAP. CDR3 length: 15 amino acids. The CDR3 region is CASGPGERRGNEQFF. CDR3 DNA sequence: TGTGCTAGTGGCCCCGGGGAGAGGAGGGGCAATGAGCAGTTCTTC.

This clonotype was counted many times. This chain joins TRBV28 and TRBJ2-7, with 7 bases identical to TRBD1. The ends lost 4 bases at V and 3 bases at J; junction bases unmatched: 15. Germline lookup yields CDR1 MDHEN and CDR2 SYDVKM. The CDR3 spans 17 residues. The CDR3: CASSSYHIGTVRYEQYF. For the CDR3, the DNA is TGTGCCAGCAGTTCATACCATATAGGGACAGTCCGCTACGAGCAGTACTTC. The whole variable domain, remainder taken from reference TRBV28 and TRBJ2-7, is DVKVTQSSRYLVKRTGEKVFLECVQDMDHENMFWYRQDPGLGLRLIYFSYDVKMKEKGDIPEGYSVSREKKERFSLILESASTNQTSMYLCASSSYHIGTVRYEQYFGPGTRLTVT.

This clonotype turned up a few times. The chain links TRBV10-3 to TRBJ2-3, with 12 bases matching TRBD2. The V gene's germline CDR1 is ENHRY and CDR2 SYGVKD. This CDR3 is 15 amino acids long. J was trimmed by 6 bases and V by 0 bases; bases with no gene match: 1. The CDR3 loop is CAISESGTSGDTQYF. The CDR3 DNA is TGTGCCATCAGTGAGTCGGGGACTAGCGGGGATACGCAGTATTTT.

There are a few counts of this clonotype. The rearrangement joins TRBV5-1 to TRBJ2-7; TRBD2 agrees at 10 bases. The CDR3 extends over 15 amino acids. J was trimmed by 3 bases and V by 5 bases; bases with no gene match: 8. From germline, CDR1 is SGHRS and CDR2 YFSETQ. CDR3 DNA: TGCGCCAGCAGACCCCTAGCGGGAGTTGGCTACGAGCAGTACTTC. Translated, it gives CASRPLAGVGYEQYF. Full variable domain (remainder filled in from reference TRBV5-1 and TRBJ2-7): KAGVTQTPRYLIKTRGQQVTLSCSPISGHRSVSWYQQTPGQGLQFLFEYFSETQRNKGNFPGRFSGRQFSNSRSEMNVSTLELGDSALYLCASRPLAGVGYEQYFGPGTRLTVT.

The V and J genes are TRBV5-8 and TRBJ2-7; D uncertain. Per germline, CDR1 SGHTS and CDR2 YDEGEE. Trimming removed 1 base at V and 0 bases at J, with 8 bases between. The CDR3 runs 14 residues. CDR3 nucleotide sequence: TGTGCCAGCAGCTTGATGCCAGTCTCCTACGAGCAGTACTTC. The encoded protein is CASSLMPVSYEQYF.

This sequence joins TRBV5-1 and TRBJ1-3; D might be TRBD1 (5 bases). The ends were cut back, 3 bases at V and 2 bases at J, with 9 bases in the middle. In germline, CDR1 is SGHRS, CDR2 YFSETQ. This CDR3 has 14 residues. The CDR3 loop is CASSSPGTGNTIYF. CDR3 sequence (DNA): TGCGCCAGCAGCTCCCCAGGGACTGGAAACACCATATATTTT.

This clonotype has a count of ten or more. The chain combines TRBV2 with TRBJ2-5; 12 bases fit TRBD2. Germline-derived CDR1 and CDR2 are SNHLY and FYNNEI. The V gene end was trimmed by 4 bases and the J gene end by 5 bases; junction bases not matched to a gene: 2. This CDR3 has 14 amino acids. The CDR3 region has the DNA TGTGCCAGCAGTGGGACTAGCGGGAAGGAGACCCAGTACTTC. Amino acid sequence: CASSGTSGKETQYF.

This clonotype was found many times. This chain links TRBV2 with TRBJ2-1, with 9 bases that match TRBD2. Losses at the gene ends were 6 bases for V and 5 bases for J; bases not matched to a gene: 11. The CDR3 extends over 16 amino acids. Germline V gene sequence: CDR1 SNHLY, CDR2 FYNNEI. The CDR3 here is CASSKTGTSNHNEQFF. In DNA, the CDR3 is TGTGCCAGCAGCAAGACCGGGACTAGCAACCACAATGAGCAGTTCTTC.

There are a few counts of this clonotype. The chain carries TRBV7-6 and TRBJ2-3; perhaps D is TRBD1 or TRBD2 (5 bases each). The germline V gene has CDR1 SGHVS and CDR2 FNYEAQ. CDR3 length: 14 amino acids. V lost 2 bases and J 6 bases, leaving 12 bases between the germline ends. The CDR3 nucleotides read TGTGCCAGCAGCTTAAGGGGAGCAGGGGATACGCAGTATTTT. It encodes CASSLRGAGDTQYF.

This clonotype has a handful of counts. A much larger clonotype is one base distant, so this may be a read error. V usage is TRBV29-1 and J usage is TRBJ2-5; 14 positions agree with TRBD2. With V trimmed by 3 bases and J by 5 bases, 5 bases remained unmatched. This CDR3 comprises 15 residues. CDR1 is SQVTM and CDR2 is ANQGSEA in the germline V gene. The CDR3 loop reads CSVDGGLAGVETQYF. In nucleotides, the CDR3 is TGCAGCGTTGACGGGGGACTAGCGGGAGTCGAGACCCAGTACTTC.

This chain uses TRBV27 with TRBJ1-2; D ambiguous. The CDR3 runs 14 residues. Germline V gives CDR1 MNHEY, CDR2 SMNVEV (reference sequence). Trimming shortened V by 2 bases and J by 4 bases, and 11 bases separated the two germline ends. Written as DNA, the CDR3 is TGTGCCAGCAGTTTACAGCCACAGTTCTATGGCTACACCTTC. Translating it yields CASSLQPQFYGYTF.

Remarks on this clonotype: It is likely a read error: a sequence one base away is far more abundant. This chain joins TRBV2 and TRBJ2-7; no clear D gene. The CDR3 is 15 residues long. Germline CDR1 and CDR2: SNHLY and FYNNEI. The CDR3 nucleotides are TGTGCCAGCAGTGAAGCGATCGGCGGCGCCTACGAGCAGCACTTC. Translation: CASSEAIGGAYEQHF.

There are many counts of this clonotype. The chain uses TRBV20-1 and TRBJ2-1; 7 bases align to TRBD2. The germline CDR1 and CDR2 sequences are DFQATT and SNEGSKA (reference sequence). The CDR3 spans 17 residues. With 1 base clipped from V and 1 base from J, the junction kept 10 bases outside the gene matches. CDR3 loop: CSARGEGRGRSYNEQFF. CDR3 coding DNA: TGCAGTGCTAGAGGGGAGGGCCGTGGAAGATCCTACAATGAGCAGTTCTTC.

The V call is TRBV5-1, the J call TRBJ2-1; 7 bases match TRBD2. The CDR3 is 16 amino acids. Germline-derived CDR1 and CDR2 are SGHRS and YFSETQ. Trimming cost V 0 bases and J 0 bases; bases outside gene matches: 3. The CDR3 DNA is TGCGCCAGCAGCTTGGCGGTAGCGGGCTCCTACAATGAGCAGTTCTTC. This translates into CASSLAVAGSYNEQFF. The variable domain in full, with the rest retrieved from reference TRBV5-1 and TRBJ2-1, is KAGVTQTPRYLIKTRGQQVTLSCSPISGHRSVSWYQQTPGQGLQFLFEYFSETQRNKGNFPGRFSGRQFSNSRSEMNVSTLELGDSALYLCASSLAVAGSYNEQFFGPGTRLTVL.

This clonotype was recorded many times. The chain has TRBV28 and TRBJ2-5; D not resolved. Germline assignment: CDR1 MDHEN and CDR2 SYDVKM. The CDR3 has 11 residues. Trimming took off 10 bases at V and 5 bases at J, with 11 bases between the two ends. CDR3 sequence: CATHAVETQYF. The CDR3 bases are TGTGCCACACATGCCGTTGAGACCCAGTACTTC.

The chain couples TRBV19 to TRBJ2-1; unclear D gene. Germline CDR1 and CDR2: LNHDA and SQIVND (reference sequence). V was shortened by 0 bases and J by 2 bases, with 5 bases between the two germline ends. This CDR3 comprises 14 residues. CDR3 sequence (DNA): TGTGCCAGTAGTATAGAAGGTCCCTACAATGAGCAGTTCTTC. Its translation is CASSIEGPYNEQFF.

At least ten counts were recorded for this clonotype. The chain is built from TRBV5-1 and TRBJ2-7, with unresolved D. The length of the CDR3 is 13 residues. Trimming removed 3 bases at V and 1 base at J, with 8 bases between. From germline, CDR1 is SGHRS and CDR2 YFSETQ. This CDR3 is CASSSDHSYEQYF. DNA for the CDR3: TGCGCCAGCAGCTCCGACCATTCCTACGAGCAGTACTTC.

This clonotype appeared many times. The rearrangement links TRBV12-3 or TRBV12-4 to TRBJ2-5; possible D gene TRBD1, 6 bases. Trimming removed 1 base at V and 5 bases at J, with 14 bases between. The length of the CDR3 is 15 residues. In DNA, the CDR3 is TGTGCCAGCAGTTTAGAAGGGACAAGGGCCGAGACCCAGTACTTC. Its protein product is CASSLEGTRAETQYF.

Comments on this clonotype: This clone may be a read error of a much larger clone one base away. The rearrangement links TRBV5-1 to TRBJ2-1; TRBD1 matches 9 bases. CDR3 size: 14 residues. V shed 4 bases, J shed 10 bases, and the junction held 9 bases outside the gene matches. Germline V gives CDR1 SGHRS, CDR2 YFSETQ. The CDR3 region is CASSADRGAYEQFF. CDR3 nucleotide sequence: TGCGCCAGCAGCGCTGACAGGGGGGCCTACGAGCAGTTCTTC.

This clonotype was detected many times. The chain uses TRBV18 and TRBJ1-1, with TRBD1 matching over 7 bases. This CDR3 is 15 amino acids long. V lost 4 bases to trimming and J lost 0 bases; unmatched junction nucleotides: 5. CDR1 and CDR2 from the germline V gene are KGHSH and LQKENI. The CDR3 DNA sequence: TGTGCCAGCTCACTCCTACAGGGGATGAACACTGAAGCTTTCTTT. This codes for CASSLLQGMNTEAFF.

This clonotype has at least ten counts. The V call is TRBV27, the J call TRBJ2-1, with 11 positions matching TRBD2. The CDR3 is 17 residues long. After removal of 7 bases from V and 6 bases from J, the junction contained 14 bases not matched to a gene. Looked up from germline, CDR1 is MNHEY and CDR2 is SMNVEV (reference sequence). DNA for the CDR3: TGTGCCAGCACCAAAAGGCCCGGGACTAGCGGAGCCAATGAGCAGTTCTTC. Residues: CASTKRPGTSGANEQFF.

The chain has TRBV29-1 and TRBJ2-7; maybe TRBD2 (6 bases). The germline V gene encodes CDR1 SQVTM and CDR2 ANQGSEA. V dropped 6 bases and J dropped 1 base, with 19 bases sitting between them. This CDR3 is 15 amino acids long. The CDR3 DNA reads as TGCAGCGTCCAGCTAGGGGACTCCCCTTCCTACGAGCAGTACTTC. It specifies CSVQLGDSPSYEQYF.

This clonotype was detected many times. The chain joins TRBV29-1 to TRBJ2-5; TRBD2 matches 11 bases. CDR1 and CDR2 (germline): SQVTM, ANQGSEA. The V gene end was trimmed by 3 bases and the J gene end by 1 base; junction bases not matched to a gene: 1. This CDR3 region has 14 residues. The DNA of the CDR3 is TGCAGCGTTGAGCTAGCGGGAGGCCAAGAGACCCAGTACTTC. Amino acids: CSVELAGGQETQYF.